Given below is one T cell receptor (beta chain) in context. What it binds is unknown. This record belongs to a study of T cells after yellow fever vaccination. Study summary: The fractions with low cell numbers were processed using SMART-Seq v4 Ultra Low Input.

Germline loops: CDR1 LGHNA, CDR2 YNFKEQ. This CDR3 region has 14 residues. V dropped 1 base and J dropped 8 bases, with 11 bases sitting between them. Overall study results and limits: Though it reached lower strength, the secondary response hit its peak faster, day 5 versus 15.

TCR cDNA was made by 5'RACE template switching, adding a universal primer site and UMIs. MiXCR, applied by TCRdb to the 5' RACE reads, yields one record per CDR3 protein. The table has 300,000 to 350,000 distinct CDR3 sequences, 7% to 10% seen once. This clonotype was obtained from a man in his late teens or twenties who received the YFV17D yellow fever vaccine. The material sequenced was PBMCs, taken roughly seven weeks after the first yellow fever vaccination. The chain links TRBV4-2 to TRBJ1-4; D possibly corresponds to TRBD1 (6 bases). The CDR3 protein is CASSQVTGIEKLFF. In DNA form, the CDR3 reads TGTGCCAGCAGCCAAGTAACAGGGATCGAAAAACTGTTTTTT.